What follows is one T cell receptor (beta chain) and its context. Its matching antigen is unknown. Trimming at V came to 4 bases and at J to 3 bases, leaving 10 bases not matched to a gene. CDR3 length: 18 residues. Germline-derived CDR1 and CDR2 are LGHDT and YNNKEL (reference sequence). Peptide-pool stimulation followed by sequencing identified expanded antigen-specific CD4+ clonotypes in the ViraFEST assay. Upon completion of roughly ten days in culture, CD4+ T cells were isolated. Participants were vaccinated with two doses of either the BNT162b2 or mRNA-1273 vaccine. It was with roughly 9.5 IU/ml IL-2 and 10 ug/ml peptides that around 1.8 million PBMC per well were cultured. Researchers swapped half the medium for IL-2 medium on both days 3 and 7. This specimen belongs to a study of vaccination effects on CD4 cells after COVID-19. Study outcomes and limitations: Convalescent patients were scarce in the study, and it lacked early post-infection timepoints.

Measured with immunoSEQ multiplex PCR; TCRdb has only the in-frame clones, and not every one. Of approximately 26,000 clones listed, 69% are singletons. This receptor was taken from a human donor who received a COVID-19 vaccine. The chain employs TRBV3-1 (or the pseudogene TRBV3-2) and TRBJ2-2; 11 nucleotides match TRBD2. This specimen consisted of CD4+ T cells from PBMCs cultured with SARS-CoV-2 spike peptides, obtained after COVID-19 vaccination. The CDR3 loop is CASSLNPPGLADTGELFF. CDR3 in DNA: TGTGCCAGCAGCCTCAACCCTCCGGGACTAGCGGACACCGGGGAGCTGTTTTTT.